Listed here are 26 T cell receptor beta chains from one sample, sequenced in a study of cytomegalovirus exposure and HLA in healthy donors. 13 Jbeta primers and 60 Vbeta primers were used for the PCR. Sequencing used immunoSEQ multiplex PCR; TCRdb keeps in-frame clones, though not all of them. The table has 150,000 to 200,000 clones, approximately 67% seen once. Input material: PBMCs. These receptor sequences come from a man aged 35-49 years in good health and CMV-seronegative.

The rearrangement uses TRBV30 and TRBJ2-3; 8 bases agree with TRBD2. Per germline, CDR1 GTSNPN and CDR2 SVGIG (reference sequence). The V gene end was trimmed by 2 bases and the J gene end by 2 bases; junction bases not matched to a gene: 6. This CDR3 comprises 15 residues. The CDR3 region is CAWSFSGKLTDTQYF. Here the CDR3 DNA reads TGTGCCTGGAGTTTTAGCGGGAAACTCACAGATACGCAGTATTTT.

This rearrangement joins TRBV29-1 to TRBJ2-3; TRBD2 is a possible D gene (5 bases). This CDR3 is 15 amino acids long. Germline CDR1 reads SQVTM; CDR2 reads ANQGSEA. The V end lost 2 bases, the J end lost 2 bases, and 14 bases lay between the germline ends. As DNA, the CDR3 is TGCAGCGTTGAATTGTTGGGGAGTCCCACAGATACGCAGTATTTT. It specifies CSVELLGSPTDTQYF.

V usage is TRBV19 and J usage is TRBJ1-4; D might be TRBD1 (5 bases). Germline loops: CDR1 LNHDA, CDR2 SQIVND (reference sequence). This CDR3 has 12 amino acids. Trimming took 3 bases from V and 7 from J, leaving 6 bases between them. The CDR3 DNA is TGTGCCAGTAGTATTAGGGGTGAAAAACTGTTTTTT. It encodes CASSIRGEKLFF.

V gene TRBV29-1 combines with J gene TRBJ1-5, with a possible D match to TRBD1 (5 bases). Trimming removed 4 bases from V and 5 bases from J, with 12 bases in between. This CDR3 comprises 13 residues. CDR1 and CDR2 (germline): SQVTM, ANQGSEA. CDR3 in amino acids: CSVAREGDQPQHF. Written as DNA, the CDR3 is TGCAGCGTTGCCAGGGAAGGAGATCAGCCCCAGCATTTT.

This clone showed up just a few times. The V and J genes are TRBV19 and TRBJ2-1; 7 bases map to TRBD1. Germline V gene sequence: CDR1 LNHDA, CDR2 SQIVND (reference sequence). The V and J ends lost 3 bases and 0 bases, in that order; junction bases with no gene match: 8. The CDR3 runs 17 residues. CDR3 in DNA: TGTGCCAGTAGTATGGGGGACAGAAAGAGCTCCTACAATGAGCAGTTCTTC. Encoded protein: CASSMGDRKSSYNEQFF.

The rearrangement links TRBV5-5 to TRBJ2-6; D possibly corresponds to TRBD2 (6 bases). Germline V gene lookup returns CDR1 SGHKS and CDR2 YYEKEE (reference sequence). Trimming removed 2 bases at V and 1 base at J, with 16 bases between. CDR3 length: 18 residues. For the CDR3, the DNA is TGTGCCAGCAGCTTAGCCGGGACTGTAGGGTCTGGGGCCAACGTCCTGACTTTC. Translated: CASSLAGTVGSGANVLTF.

The J gene is TRBJ2-5, the V gene TRBV1; the table's D call of TRBD2 was not tested on the DNA. TRBV1 constitutes a pseudogene. The CDR3 covers 19 residues. CDR3: CTSSQDNASGGAVEETQYF. The CDR3 bases are TGCACCAGCAGCCAAGATAATGCTAGCGGGGGGGCCGTGGAAGAGACCCAGTACTTC.

V gene TRBV2 combines with J gene TRBJ2-7, with D perhaps matching TRBD1 (5 bases). The CDR3 consists of 14 residues. Trimming took off 6 bases at V and 6 bases at J, with 18 bases between the two ends. The germline CDR1 and CDR2 sequences are SNHLY and FYNNEI. The CDR3 bases are TGTGCCAGCAGAGCCAGGGTCTCTCCGGCCGAGCAGTACTTC. Encoded protein: CASRARVSPAEQYF.

The chain couples TRBV4-1 to TRBJ2-5, with 11 nucleotides matching TRBD2. V shed 4 bases, J shed 1 base, and the junction held 5 bases outside the gene matches. Germline values: CDR1 MGHRA, CDR2 YSYEKL. This CDR3 comprises 16 residues. The CDR3 sequence is CASSRGTSGTQETQYF. The CDR3 nucleotides read TGCGCCAGCAGCCGCGGGACTAGCGGAACCCAAGAGACCCAGTACTTC.

The V call is TRBV7-9, the J call TRBJ1-1, with TRBD1 as a possible D gene (5 bases). The V and J ends lost 1 base and 8 bases respectively, with 17 bases between them. Looked up from germline, CDR1 is SEHNR and CDR2 is FQNEAQ (reference sequence). The CDR3 runs 15 residues. This CDR3 is CASSLVSGARKEAFF. The CDR3 DNA follows: TGTGCCAGCAGCTTAGTATCTGGGGCGCGGAAAGAAGCTTTCTTT.

This clone was seen only a few times. The DNA for the CDR3 is TGTGCCAGCAGCGTAGTGGGGGGGCCCACAGATACGCAGTATTTT. It specifies CASSVVGGPTDTQYF. The chain is built from TRBV9 and TRBJ2-3; a weak D match, TRBD2 (7 bases). V dropped 0 bases and J dropped 2 bases, with 10 bases sitting between them. The germline CDR1 and CDR2 sequences are SGDLS and YYNGEE. This CDR3 has 15 amino acids.

This chain links TRBV7-9 with TRBJ1-4, with 8 bases that match TRBD1. Germline lookup yields CDR1 SEHNR and CDR2 FQNEAQ (reference sequence). The CDR3 extends over 13 amino acids. V lost 4 bases to trimming and J lost 8 bases; unmatched junction nucleotides: 3. Written as DNA, the CDR3 is TGTGCCAGCAGCTCCGACAGGGGCGAAAAACTGTTTTTT. It specifies CASSSDRGEKLFF.

J is TRBJ2-5 and V is TRBV19; D is possibly TRBD1 (6 bases). The germline V gene encodes CDR1 LNHDA and CDR2 SQIVND (reference sequence). This CDR3 is 14 amino acids long. V dropped 6 bases and J dropped 2 bases, with 13 bases sitting between them. In nucleotides, the CDR3 is TGTGCCAGTAGCCGGAAGGACAGTCAAGAGACCCAGTACTTC. This encodes CASSRKDSQETQYF.

There are a few counts of this clone. The rearrangement links TRBV19 to TRBJ1-5, with TRBD1 identical over 11 bases. After removal of 4 bases from V and 2 bases from J, the junction contained 10 bases not matched to a gene. Germline V lookup: CDR1 LNHDA, CDR2 SQIVND (reference sequence). The CDR3 has 18 residues. The CDR3 loop is CASSTPRDRGDRNQPQHF. The CDR3 DNA reads TGTGCCAGTAGTACCCCCCGGGACAGGGGGGATCGCAATCAGCCCCAGCATTTT.

This clone occurred once. The genes are TRBV7-8 and TRBJ1-1; D uncertain. The CDR3 consists of 14 residues. Germline CDR1 and CDR2: SGHVS and FQNEAQ. V was shortened by 5 bases and J by 6 bases, with 16 bases between the two germline ends. This CDR3 is CASSVGWGDAEAFF. CDR3 sequence (DNA): TGTGCCAGCAGCGTAGGGTGGGGAGATGCTGAAGCTTTCTTT.

The chain uses TRBV6-6 and TRBJ2-1, with TRBD1 as a possible D gene (6 bases). The V and J ends lost 6 bases and 0 bases respectively, with 9 bases between them. The CDR3 has 14 amino acids. Germline V gene lookup returns CDR1 MNHNY and CDR2 SVGAGI (reference sequence). The CDR3 DNA sequence: TGTGCCAGCAGCGACAGGAGCTCCTACAATGAGCAGTTCTTC. Its translation: CASSDRSSYNEQFF.

CDR3 amino acids: CASSFRSEDRGCEQYF. The CDR3 nucleotides are TGTGCCAGCAGCTTCCGTTCCGAAGACAGGGGGTGCGAGCAGTACTTC. This chain uses TRBV21-1 with TRBJ2-7; the table's D call, TRBD1, has no DNA check behind it. TRBV21-1 is annotated as a pseudogene. CDR3 length equals 16 residues.

The V gene is TRBV2, the J gene TRBJ1-3; 7 nucleotides line up with TRBD1. V shed 5 bases and J 3 bases; nucleotides not matched to a gene: 7. Germline-derived CDR1 and CDR2 are SNHLY and FYNNEI. The CDR3 totals 15 residues. CDR3 in DNA: TGTGCCAGCAGTCCTACAGGGGCGGGTGGAAACACCATATATTTT. Residues: CASSPTGAGGNTIYF.

The rearrangement uses TRBV5-8 and TRBJ1-5; D is unclear. The CDR3 sequence is 13 residues long. Germline V CDR1 and CDR2: SGHTS, YDEGEE. V was shortened by 7 bases and J by 6 bases, with 14 bases between the two germline ends. CDR3 coding DNA: TGTGCCAGCGGATCTGCGGAGGGTCAGCCCCAGCATTTT. Translating gives CASGSAEGQPQHF.

This clone was picked up a small number of times. Mismatch with germline at one junction end may stem from a read error. The rearrangement uses TRBV10-2 and TRBJ1-6; weak D call: TRBD1 (6 bases). The CDR3 consists of 16 residues. The V gene's germline CDR1 is WSHSY and CDR2 SAAADI. The chain's CDR3 is CASIERQGYGNSPLHF. The CDR3 DNA follows: TGCGCCAGCATTGAGAGGCAGGGGTATGGTAATTCACCCCTCCACTTT.

This clone was observed a few times. This chain connects TRBV6-5 to TRBJ1-5, with D uncertain. CDR3 length: 13 residues. Germline-derived CDR1 and CDR2 are MNHEY and SVGAGI. Trimming took off 5 bases at V and 2 bases at J, with 7 bases between the two ends. For the CDR3, the DNA is TGTGCCAGCAGTGCGGTTGGCAATCAGCCCCAGCATTTT. This gives the protein CASSAVGNQPQHF.

Comments on this clone: One end of the junction fails to match germline, which may point to a read error. V is TRBV7-9 and J is TRBJ2-3, with D possibly matching TRBD1 (6 bases). This CDR3 comprises 17 residues. The V gene's germline CDR1 is SEHNR and CDR2 FQNEAQ (reference sequence). This chain's CDR3 is CSSRHITGTSATDTQYF. Written as DNA, the CDR3 is TGTTCCAGCAGGCATATCACCGGGACATCTGCCACAGATACGCAGTATTTT.

This sequence joins TRBV19 and TRBJ1-5; D not certain. The germline V gene encodes CDR1 LNHDA and CDR2 SQIVND (reference sequence). The CDR3 has 14 amino acids. V lost 4 bases, J lost 5 bases, and 12 bases lay in between. Here the CDR3 reads CASSRSSEDQPQHF. CDR3 nucleotides: TGTGCCAGTAGTAGGTCCAGCGAAGATCAGCCCCAGCATTTT.

This clone turned up a few times. V usage is TRBV5-1 and J usage is TRBJ2-2; D is unresolved. Trimming took off 3 bases at V and 5 bases at J, with 8 bases between the two ends. The CDR3 runs 13 residues. CDR1 is SGHRS and CDR2 is YFSETQ in the germline V gene. This CDR3 is CASSSTETGELFF. In nucleotides, the CDR3 is TGCGCCAGCAGCTCAACTGAAACCGGGGAGCTGTTTTTT.

The chain carries TRBV6-4 and TRBJ1-5; D gene uncertain. The V gene lost 6 bases and the J gene lost 3 bases, with 12 bases spanning the gap. CDR1 is MRHNA, CDR2 SNTAGT, per germline. CDR3 length equals 14 residues. This CDR3 reads CASRLTRSNQPQHF. The DNA for the CDR3 is TGTGCCAGCAGACTGACACGCTCCAATCAGCCCCAGCATTTT.

The chain carries TRBV6-6 and TRBJ2-1; 10 nucleotides align to TRBD2. This CDR3 is built from 15 residues. V shed 6 bases and J 7 bases; nucleotides not matched to a gene: 9. Germline loops: CDR1 MNHNY, CDR2 SVGAGI (reference sequence). CDR3 sequence (DNA): TGTGCCAGCAGGGGAGCGGGAGGGCCCGGGAATGAGCAGTTCTTC. Translated, it gives CASRGAGGPGNEQFF.